What follows are 16 T cell receptor beta chains derived from one specimen sequenced in a study of T cell repertoires in cytomegalovirus infection (dated by TCRdb to 2018 to 2020). The instrument was an Illumina HiSeq 1500. In TCRdb, the public reads were trimmed at Q25 with fastp and aligned with MiXCR, with productive beta chains retained. Merged by CDR3 protein, the rows form single entries marked with the most common genes and DNA. This sample comprises approximately 910,000 distinct CDR3 sequences, approximately 33% of them detected only once. The ten largest clones capture around an eighth of the sample. In the paper's terms, the treatment or condition label means: in vitro stimulation with specific CMV peptide epitopes to enrich CMV-specific T cells. Which antigens these TCRs recognize remains unknown. The source was cultured CD8+ T cells from PBMCs, collected from culture after CMV antigen stimulation. The origin of the receptors is a human donor in good health (CMV status not recorded). Some clones in this sample may be carry-over from other donors' samples.

This clonotype came up many times. The rearrangement links TRBV7-2 to TRBJ2-1, with 11 bases fitting TRBD2. Germline-derived CDR1 and CDR2 are SGHTA and FQGNSA. The V and J ends lost 8 bases and 8 bases, in that order; junction bases with no gene match: 8. The CDR3 is made up of 14 amino acids. CDR3 sequence: CASRVAGGPDEQFF. In DNA, the CDR3 is TGTGCCAGCCGTGTAGCGGGGGGGCCTGATGAGCAGTTCTTC. The whole variable domain, remainder taken from reference TRBV7-2 and TRBJ2-1, is GAGVSQSPSNKVTEKGKDVELRCDPISGHTALYWYRQSLGQGLEFLIYFQGNSAPDKSGLPSDRFSAERTGGSVSTLTIQRTQQEDSAVYLCASRVAGGPDEQFFGPGTRLTVL.

V usage is TRBV6-6 and J usage is TRBJ1-1; the match to TRBD1 covers 10 bases. Germline values: CDR1 MNHNY, CDR2 SVGAGI (reference sequence). The CDR3 consists of 18 residues. With V trimmed by 5 bases and J by 3 bases, 15 bases remained unmatched. The DNA for the CDR3 is TGTGCCAGCAGTCGAATCCAGGGGACAGGGGTGTCGGACACTGAAGCTTTCTTT. Protein product: CASSRIQGTGVSDTEAFF.

This clonotype has a handful of counts. The chain has TRBV28 and TRBJ2-1; tentative D call: TRBD1 (5 bases). V lost 4 bases and J 0 bases, leaving 25 bases between the germline ends. In germline, CDR1 is MDHEN, CDR2 SYDVKM. This CDR3 is built from 20 residues. The CDR3 loop is CASSSPRLGHLMGSYNEQFF. DNA for the CDR3: TGTGCCAGCAGTTCCCCCCGGTTAGGACACTTAATGGGCTCCTACAATGAGCAGTTCTTC.

About this clonotype: The junction does not match germline at one end; this may be a read error. The chain recombines TRBV6-4 with TRBJ2-7; maybe TRBD2 (5 bases). In germline, CDR1 is MRHNA, CDR2 SNTAGT. The length of the CDR3 is 13 residues. The CDR3 is CASSEPGSYEQYF. CDR3 bases: TGTGCCAGCAGTGAACCGGGGTCCTATGAGCAGTACTTC.

Note on this clonotype: It may be a read error: a sequence one base away is much more abundant. The chain employs TRBV7-8 and TRBJ2-5, with D uncertain. V lost 6 bases to trimming and J lost 4 bases, with 12 bases between them. The germline V gene encodes CDR1 SGHVS and CDR2 FQNEAQ. This CDR3 region has 13 residues. This CDR3 reads CASRITVRETQYF. As DNA, the CDR3 is TGTGCCAGCAGGATAACAGTTCGAGAGACCCAGTACTTC.

The chain employs TRBV4-2 and TRBJ1-6; unclear D gene. V gave up 0 bases and J gave up 6 bases, with 6 bases separating them. This CDR3 spans 14 amino acids. Germline V gene sequence: CDR1 LGHNA, CDR2 YNFKEQ. The CDR3 here is CASSQESLNSPLHF. The CDR3, as DNA: TGTGCCAGCAGCCAAGAGAGTCTTAATTCACCCCTCCACTTT.

This clonotype was observed a handful of times. The V and J genes are TRBV7-9 and TRBJ2-5; D gene uncertain. Germline V gene lookup returns CDR1 SEHNR and CDR2 FQNEAQ (reference sequence). This CDR3 contains 13 residues. V shed 8 bases and J shed 3 bases, with 13 bases lying between them. In nucleotides, the CDR3 is TGTGCCAGCCGCGGCGGCGAGAAAGAGACCCAGTACTTC. It yields the protein CASRGGEKETQYF.

With respect to this clonotype: A much bigger clone sits one base away, suggesting this may be a read error. This sequence joins TRBV7-2 and TRBJ1-3; TRBD1 is a possible D gene (5 bases). CDR1 is SGHTA, CDR2 FQGNSA, per germline. The CDR3 consists of 15 residues. CDR3 in DNA: TGTGCCAGCGGCTTAGAAAGGGGTAGTGGAAACACCATATATTTT. This gives the protein CASGLERGSGNTIYF.

This clonotype was seen more than once but under ten times. This chain links TRBV6-5 with TRBJ1-1; TRBD1 might be the D (6 bases). This CDR3 is 17 amino acids long. Germline V gene data show CDR1 as MNHEY and CDR2 as SVGAGI. V was trimmed by 6 bases and J by 0 bases, leaving 20 bases between them. CDR3 nucleotides: TGTGCCAGCAGCCTCGGGAGGGGGAGGGCTGTGAACACTGAAGCTTTCTTT. This codes for CASSLGRGRAVNTEAFF.

This clonotype was picked up many times. V and J are TRBV24-1 and TRBJ1-5; D call uncertain. The CDR3 spans 14 residues. Trimming pared 3 bases from V and 3 bases from J, leaving 8 bases between. Looked up from germline, CDR1 is KGHDR and CDR2 is SFDVKD. CDR3 DNA sequence: TGTGCCACCAGTGATATCGGAGACAATCAGCCCCAGCATTTT. Its protein product is CATSDIGDNQPQHF.

In its sample, this clonotype was seen once. The V call is TRBV27, the J call TRBJ2-4; the match to TRBD1 covers 8 bases. This CDR3 has 19 amino acids. CDR1 is MNHEY, CDR2 SMNVEV, per germline (reference sequence). With 5 bases clipped from V and 0 bases from J, the junction kept 15 bases outside the gene matches. CDR3 sequence reads: CASSQLWGAGGLAKNIQYF. The CDR3 nucleotides are TGTGCCAGCAGTCAATTATGGGGGGCAGGGGGCCTAGCCAAAAACATTCAGTACTTC.

This clonotype was counted only a few times. Compared with germline, one end of the junction differs, possibly owing to a read error. The genes are TRBV4-2 and TRBJ1-2; perhaps TRBD1 as D (5 bases). The germline V gene has CDR1 LGHNA and CDR2 YNFKEQ. There are 14 residues in the CDR3. The CDR3 spells CASSQEGPGGGYTF. Written as DNA, the CDR3 is TGTGCTAGCAGCCAAGAAGGACCGGGGGGTGGCTACACCTTC.

This rearrangement joins TRBV6-2 or TRBV6-3 to TRBJ1-1; tentative D call: TRBD1 (5 bases). The CDR3 is 14 amino acids. V was clipped by 6 bases and J by 6 bases, with 17 bases between them. Germline CDR1 is MNHEY and CDR2 is SVGEGT. As DNA, the CDR3 is TGTGCCAGCAGGTCCCCGGGGGGTTTTGCTGAAGCTTTCTTT. It codes for CASRSPGGFAEAFF.

This chain joins TRBV6-1 and TRBJ1-2, with D possibly TRBD1 on 6 matching bases. The germline V gene encodes CDR1 MNHNS and CDR2 SASEGT. This CDR3 comprises 14 residues. The ends were cut back, 6 bases at V and 4 bases at J, with 15 bases in the middle. As DNA, the CDR3 is TGTGCCAGCAGGGTTTTCGACAGGACCTATGGCTACACCTTC. Encoded protein: CASRVFDRTYGYTF.

This chain connects TRBV15 to TRBJ1-2, with 9 bases lining up with TRBD1. V was clipped by 5 bases and J by 3 bases; unmatched bases: 16. Germline assignment: CDR1 LNHNV and CDR2 YYDKDF (reference sequence). The CDR3 loop spans 18 amino acids. CDR3 residues: CATSGGDREDQAYYGYTF. The DNA for the CDR3 is TGTGCCACCAGCGGGGGGGACAGGGAGGACCAAGCCTACTATGGCTACACCTTC.

Ten or more counts support this clonotype. The chain employs TRBV7-9 and TRBJ2-1; 8 bases agree with TRBD1. V was pared by 8 bases and J by 4 bases, with 4 bases of the junction left unmatched. The CDR3 is 13 residues long. The V gene's germline CDR1 is SEHNR and CDR2 FQNEAQ (reference sequence). CDR3 loop: CASRDRYYNEQFF. DNA for the CDR3: TGTGCCAGCCGGGACAGGTATTACAATGAGCAGTTCTTC.